This entry lists 18 T cell receptor beta chains sequenced from one sample in a study of glioma-infiltrating T cells. The iRepertoire nested amplicon-rescue multiplex PCR amplified TCR alpha and beta CDR3s from RNA. TCRdb reprocessed the multiplex PCR reads via MiXCR and lists one record per CDR3 protein. The repertoire holds fewer than 90,000 distinct CDR3 sequences, with about 25% as singletons. The specimen was glioma tissue, nonneoplastic brain tissue, or PBMCs (not recorded which). These receptors were taken from a human donor with low-grade glioma or glioblastoma, undergoing nonglioma brain surgery, or in good health (not recorded which).

This clonotype was recorded many times. The CDR3 DNA follows: TGTGCCAGCAGCCAATACCAGGCCACCTATGGCTACACCTTC. It is translated as CASSQYQATYGYTF. The rearrangement uses TRBV3-1 and TRBJ1-2; D gene ambiguous. Deletions cut 2 bases from V and 4 bases from J, with 11 bases between. The CDR3 is 14 amino acids. CDR1 is LGHDT and CDR2 is YNNKEL in the germline V gene (reference sequence).

This clonotype came up many times. This chain uses TRBV25-1 with TRBJ1-5, with 7 bases fitting TRBD1. This CDR3 spans 13 amino acids. The trim removed 2 bases at V and 6 bases at J, leaving 1 base unmatched. CDR1 is MGHDK, CDR2 SYGVNS, per germline. CDR3 protein: CASSEPGGQPQHF. The CDR3 DNA follows: TGTGCCAGCAGTGAACCAGGGGGTCAGCCCCAGCATTTT. Full variable domain (rest looked up from reference TRBV25-1 and TRBJ1-5): EADIYQTPRYLVIGTGKKITLECSQTMGHDKMYWYQQDPGMELHLIHYSYGVNSTEKGDLSSESTVSRIRTEHFPLTLESARPSHTSQYLCASSEPGGQPQHFGDGTRLSIL.

This clonotype has at least ten counts. The rearrangement links TRBV2 to TRBJ2-5; D not resolved. CDR1 is SNHLY and CDR2 is FYNNEI in the germline V gene. V was trimmed by 2 bases and J by 2 bases, leaving 15 bases between them. The length of the CDR3 is 16 residues. The CDR3 protein is CASSEPLRASQETQYF. In DNA, the CDR3 is TGTGCCAGCAGTGAACCCTTAAGAGCATCTCAAGAGACCCAGTACTTC.

The rearrangement uses TRBV6-4 and TRBJ2-3, with 10 bases that match TRBD2. This CDR3 is built from 14 residues. Germline values: CDR1 MRHNA, CDR2 SNTAGT. V was pared by 9 bases and J by 5 bases, with 8 bases of the junction left unmatched. The CDR3 nucleotides are TGTGCCAGGACCCTAGCGGGAGTAAGAGATACGCAGTATTTT. It yields the protein CARTLAGVRDTQYF.

This clonotype was seen at least ten times. The genes are TRBV4-1 and TRBJ1-5; the match to TRBD1 covers 10 bases. J gave up 0 bases and V 4 bases, and 9 bases lay outside the gene matches. The CDR3 runs to 18 residues. The germline V gene encodes CDR1 MGHRA and CDR2 YSYEKL. For the CDR3, the DNA is TGCGCCAGCAGCCCCTGGGACAGGGGATCTGATAGCAATCAGCCCCAGCATTTT. Translating it yields CASSPWDRGSDSNQPQHF.

The chain couples TRBV3-1 to TRBJ2-1; 7 bases agree with TRBD1. The germline V gene encodes CDR1 LGHDT and CDR2 YNNKEL (reference sequence). The CDR3 has 16 residues. Unmatched junction bases numbered 10, after V lost 4 bases and J lost 4 bases. CDR3 in amino acids: CASSRQTGRAYNEQFF. The DNA for the CDR3 is TGTGCCAGCAGCCGACAGACAGGGCGGGCTTACAATGAGCAGTTCTTC.

In regard to this clonotype: Possible read error: a much larger clone is one base away. V gene TRBV7-2 combines with J gene TRBJ2-3, with TRBD2 matching 9 bases. This CDR3 comprises 15 residues. Germline lookup yields CDR1 SGHTA and CDR2 FQGNSA. After removal of 5 bases from V and 4 bases from J, the junction contained 7 bases not matched to a gene. The CDR3 spells CASSHRLAEPDTQYF. CDR3 in DNA: TGTGCCAGCAGCCATCGACTAGCGGAGCCAGATACGCAGTATTTT.

On this clonotype itself: This clone may be a read error of a much larger clone one base away. This chain's CDR3 is CPSSLGSSGPTYEQYF. CDR3 nucleotide sequence: TGTCCCAGCAGCTTAGGAAGTTCCGGGCCCACCTACGAGCAGTACTTC. This rearrangement joins TRBV7-9 to TRBJ2-7; unclear D gene. Germline V gives CDR1 SEHNR, CDR2 FQNEAQ (reference sequence). This CDR3 is 16 amino acids long.

This clonotype has ten or more counts. The rearrangement joins TRBV6-2 or TRBV6-3 to TRBJ2-7, with 7 bases aligning to TRBD2. CDR3 length equals 14 residues. The germline CDR1 and CDR2 sequences are MNHEY and SVGEGT. With V trimmed by 7 bases and J by 0 bases, 6 bases remained unmatched. CDR3 in amino acids: CASNQAGSSYEQYF. The CDR3 region has the DNA TGTGCCAGCAATCAAGCGGGGAGCTCCTACGAGCAGTACTTC.

This clonotype was seen at least ten times. The chain links TRBV6-2 or TRBV6-3 to TRBJ2-1; D perhaps matches TRBD2 (5 bases). Germline V gene sequence: CDR1 MNHEY, CDR2 SVGEGT. The CDR3 covers 17 residues. The V and J ends lost 0 bases and 3 bases respectively, with 15 bases between them. CDR3 amino acids: CASSYSPPSGIYNEQFF. Written as DNA, the CDR3 is TGTGCCAGCAGTTACTCCCCGCCGAGCGGTATCTACAATGAGCAGTTCTTC.

The V gene is TRBV20-1, the J gene TRBJ1-5, with D possibly TRBD1 on 6 matching bases. The CDR3 contains 15 residues. V dropped 5 bases and J dropped 5 bases, with 19 bases sitting between them. Per germline, CDR1 DFQATT and CDR2 SNEGSKA (reference sequence). CDR3 sequence reads: CSAVEDQTGYQPQHF. The CDR3 DNA reads as TGCAGTGCTGTAGAGGACCAAACAGGGTATCAGCCCCAGCATTTT.

This clonotype was counted ten times or more. The chain combines TRBV20-1 with TRBJ2-7; D unclear. V was shortened by 0 bases and J by 1 base, with 7 bases between the two germline ends. Germline V gene data show CDR1 as DFQATT and CDR2 as SNEGSKA (reference sequence). The CDR3 runs 13 residues. The CDR3 DNA sequence: TGCAGTGCTAGAGATCCAGGTTCCTACGAGCAGTACTTC. Its protein product is CSARDPGSYEQYF.

This clonotype has a count of ten or more. The chain couples TRBV2 to TRBJ1-5, with 10 bases identical to TRBD1. The CDR3 has 16 residues. V shed 6 bases and J 4 bases; nucleotides not matched to a gene: 9. Germline V gene sequence: CDR1 SNHLY, CDR2 FYNNEI. CDR3 sequence: CASSHRDRGWNQPQHF. CDR3 in DNA: TGTGCCAGCAGCCACCGGGACAGGGGATGGAATCAGCCCCAGCATTTT.

There are many counts of this clonotype. J is TRBJ1-5 and V is TRBV12-3 or TRBV12-4, with TRBD1 as a possible D gene (6 bases). CDR3 length: 18 residues. With 4 bases removed from V and 0 bases from J, the gap between germline ends came to 19 bases. The CDR3 reads CASSWGRDKHISNQPQHF. The CDR3 DNA reads TGTGCCAGCAGTTGGGGCAGGGACAAACACATTAGCAATCAGCCCCAGCATTTT.

This clonotype appeared many times. The V call is TRBV18, the J call TRBJ1-2; unclear D gene. CDR3 length: 15 residues. Trimming left V 8 bases short and J 4 bases short, with 20 bases between. Germline CDR1 and CDR2: KGHSH and LQKENI. The CDR3 protein is CASPLPGSSVYGYTF. The CDR3 bases are TGTGCCAGCCCACTTCCAGGTTCATCTGTCTATGGCTACACCTTC.

This clonotype occurred many times. This rearrangement joins TRBV24-1 to TRBJ1-3; D is perhaps TRBD1 (6 bases). The CDR3 contains 13 residues. Between the trimmed V and J ends, which lost 11 bases and 0 bases, there was a span of 10 bases. Germline V gene data show CDR1 as KGHDR and CDR2 as SFDVKD. CDR3 loop: CASSGASGNTIYF. DNA of the CDR3: TGTGCCAGCTCAGGGGCCTCTGGAAACACCATATATTTT.

This clonotype was seen more than once but under ten times. The rearrangement uses TRBV7-9 and TRBJ2-3; a possible D gene is TRBD2 (6 bases). Looked up from germline, CDR1 is SEHNR and CDR2 is FQNEAQ (reference sequence). V lost 5 bases, J lost 0 bases, and 9 bases lay in between. This CDR3 is built from 14 residues. The CDR3 nucleotides are TGTGCCAGCAGCGTTAGCGGTAGCACAGATACGCAGTATTTT. The encoded protein is CASSVSGSTDTQYF.

This clonotype was counted at least ten times. J is TRBJ1-6 and V is TRBV18; D is unresolved. Looked up from germline, CDR1 is KGHSH and CDR2 is LQKENI. The V and J ends lost 1 base and 3 bases respectively, with 7 bases between them. The CDR3 contains 15 residues. CDR3 region: CASSPQYSYNSPLHF. The CDR3 region has the DNA TGTGCCAGCTCACCACAATACAGCTATAATTCACCCCTCCACTTT.